This entry features one TCR beta chain sequence. The sample is drawn from a study of blood T cell repertoires in COVID-19. The table came from immunoSEQ multiplex PCR; TCRdb's copy has only in-frame clones and leaves some out. This repertoire shows approximately 340,000 clones, roughly 92% found once; its top ten account for around 0.94%. The CDR3 has 13 amino acids. The germline gives CDR1 SEHNR, CDR2 FQNEAQ (reference sequence). Trimming took 11 bases from V and 10 from J; bases not matched to a gene: 8. This clonotype was sampled from a woman aged 40 to 49 who had been exposed to COVID-19. The chain uses TRBV7-9 and TRBJ1-6; 10 nucleotides agree with TRBD1. Sequenced input: PBMCs or T cells enriched from blood (not recorded which). The CDR3 loop is CASSGTGESPLHF. DNA of the CDR3: TGTGCCTCTTCCGGGACAGGGGAATCACCCCTCCACTTT.